This entry concerns a single T cell receptor (beta chain). The data stem from a study of blood T cell repertoires in COVID-19. The CDR3 is 14 residues long. Germline-derived CDR1 and CDR2 are SGHAT and FQNNGV. The V and J ends lost 2 bases and 5 bases respectively, with 9 bases between them. The method was immunoSEQ multiplex PCR; TCRdb's version includes in-frame clones alone and lacks a portion of them. The sample has about 120,000 clones; more than 70% are singletons. The sequence derives from a woman aged 80 or older with acute or convalescent COVID-19. The sample taken for sequencing was peripheral blood. V usage is TRBV11-2 and J usage is TRBJ1-4; TRBD1 is a possible D gene (6 bases). The chain's CDR3 is CASSLSQGNEKLFF. The CDR3 DNA is TGTGCCAGCAGCTTATCCCAGGGGAATGAAAAACTGTTTTTT.